The next 18 T cell receptor beta chains were all read from a single sample in a study of T cell responses to AZD1222 COVID-19 vaccine. This table comes from immunoSEQ multiplex PCR, and its TCRdb copy is limited to in-frame clones, with some not included. The sample table includes 150,000 or so clones. Sequencing used peripheral blood. These receptors originate from an adult in good health.

The chain couples TRBV12-5 to TRBJ1-5; perhaps TRBD1 as D (6 bases). Germline values: CDR1 LGHNT, CDR2 FRNRAP. The ends were cut back, 6 bases at V and 7 bases at J, with 19 bases in the middle. The CDR3 is 15 residues long. DNA for the CDR3: TGTGCTAGTGGACAGGGATCCCTGGCTTGGCAGCCCCAGCATTTT. This codes for CASGQGSLAWQPQHF.

V gene TRBV19 combines with J gene TRBJ1-2; no clear D. This CDR3 contains 12 residues. V gave up 8 bases and J gave up 2 bases, with 9 bases separating them. Looked up from germline, CDR1 is LNHDA and CDR2 is SQIVND (reference sequence). The DNA for the CDR3 is TGTGCCAGTTGCGGGTCGAACTATGGCTACACCTTC. It encodes CASCGSNYGYTF.

The genes are TRBV7-2 and TRBJ2-2; perhaps TRBD2 as D (5 bases). Trimming removed 5 bases from V and 4 bases from J, with 14 bases in between. Per germline, CDR1 SGHTA and CDR2 FQGNSA. The length of the CDR3 is 15 residues. The CDR3, as DNA: TGTGCCAGCAGCCTGTCCCGAGGGCGCACCGGGGAGCTGTTTTTT. This encodes CASSLSRGRTGELFF.

This sequence joins TRBV7-2 and TRBJ2-7; D is possibly TRBD2 (5 bases). The germline V and J ends were trimmed by 2 bases and 3 bases, with 14 bases remaining between them. The CDR3 has 15 amino acids. Germline-derived CDR1 and CDR2 are SGHTA and FQGNSA. CDR3 sequence reads: CASSLSSFGVYEQYF. The CDR3 DNA reads as TGTGCCAGCAGCTTAAGTTCCTTCGGGGTCTACGAGCAGTACTTC.

V gene TRBV5-1 combines with J gene TRBJ2-2; 7 bases match TRBD1. Germline CDR1 is SGHRS and CDR2 is YFSETQ. This CDR3 is 16 amino acids long. J gave up 4 bases and V 2 bases, and 8 bases lay outside the gene matches. The CDR3 DNA sequence: TGCGCCAGCAGCTTAGGACAGGAGACAATCACCGGGGAGCTGTTTTTT. Protein sequence: CASSLGQETITGELFF.

The rearrangement joins TRBV6-5 to TRBJ1-1; D uncertain. The V end was cut by 8 bases, the J end by 5 bases, with 9 bases between. The germline V gene has CDR1 MNHEY and CDR2 SVGAGI. This CDR3 has 11 residues. For the CDR3, the DNA is TGTGCCAGCCCGCGCGGGACTGAAGCTTTCTTT. Amino acids: CASPRGTEAFF.

The chain recombines TRBV7-9 with TRBJ2-1; 7 bases map to TRBD2. Germline loops: CDR1 SEHNR, CDR2 FQNEAQ (reference sequence). The CDR3 is made up of 16 amino acids. The V segment lost 1 base and the J segment 5 bases; nucleotides outside the gene matches: 8. CDR3 nucleotides: TGTGCCAGCAGCTTAGTGGCGGGGGTAGTCCACAATGAGCAGTTCTTC. Amino acid sequence: CASSLVAGVVHNEQFF.

The rearrangement uses TRBV5-4 and TRBJ2-2, with D unresolved. The CDR3 totals 14 residues. The ends were cut back, 5 bases at V and 4 bases at J, with 12 bases in the middle. Germline V gene data show CDR1 as SGHNT and CDR2 as YYREEE (reference sequence). The CDR3 region is CASSLGVATGELFF. In nucleotides, the CDR3 is TGTGCCAGCAGTTTAGGCGTGGCCACCGGGGAGCTGTTTTTT.

This rearrangement joins TRBV7-2 to TRBJ2-1; 11 nucleotides line up with TRBD1. In germline, CDR1 is SGHTA, CDR2 FQGNSA. Germline trimming cut 5 bases from V and 8 bases from J; bases unmatched to any gene: 8. The CDR3 spans 15 residues. As DNA, the CDR3 is TGTGCCAGCAGCCGGGACAGGGGGGCTCGGCATGAGCAGTTCTTC. It is translated as CASSRDRGARHEQFF.

The rearrangement joins TRBV7-3 to TRBJ1-1; D might be TRBD1 (6 bases). Germline V gene lookup returns CDR1 SGHTA and CDR2 FQGTGA. With 2 bases removed from V and 4 bases from J, the gap between germline ends came to 17 bases. This CDR3 has 16 residues. The CDR3 here is CASSLSFSRGATEAFF. DNA of the CDR3: TGTGCCAGCAGCTTATCTTTTTCCAGGGGTGCCACTGAAGCTTTCTTT.

J is TRBJ1-1 and V is TRBV6-5; D unresolved. The CDR3 totals 13 residues. Trimming took off 2 bases at V and 8 bases at J, with 12 bases between the two ends. Germline CDR1 MNHEY, CDR2 SVGAGI. CDR3 region: CASSYEAGSEAFF. The CDR3 nucleotides are TGTGCCAGCAGTTACGAGGCCGGCTCGGAAGCTTTCTTT.

The gene calls are TRBV7-2 and TRBJ2-5; a weak D match, TRBD2 (6 bases). This CDR3 has 13 residues. The V gene lost 5 bases and the J gene lost 2 bases, with 9 bases spanning the gap. Per the germline V gene, CDR1 is SGHTA and CDR2 is FQGNSA. CDR3 residues: CASSQGLQETQYF. CDR3 in DNA: TGTGCCAGCAGCCAGGGACTGCAAGAGACCCAGTACTTC.

The V and J genes are TRBV7-9 and TRBJ1-4; TRBD1 aligns across 9 bases. Per the germline V gene, CDR1 is SEHNR and CDR2 is FQNEAQ (reference sequence). The CDR3 length is 15 residues. V gave up 3 bases and J gave up 5 bases; unmatched junction bases: 4. Here the CDR3 reads CASSFPGQGNEKLFF. CDR3 coding DNA: TGTGCCAGCAGCTTCCCCGGACAGGGGAATGAAAAACTGTTTTTT.

The V and J genes are TRBV15 and TRBJ2-1, with TRBD1 matching over 8 bases. Germline V gene sequence: CDR1 LNHNV, CDR2 YYDKDF (reference sequence). V lost 1 base and J lost 5; bases outside the gene matches: 4. The CDR3 length is 15 residues. This CDR3 reads CATSRGRGLNNEQFF. The CDR3 nucleotides are TGTGCCACCAGCAGAGGCAGGGGGCTTAACAATGAGCAGTTCTTC.

The rearrangement uses TRBV25-1 and TRBJ1-1; no clear D. V gave up 2 bases and J gave up 0 bases, with 10 bases separating them. Germline V gene lookup returns CDR1 MGHDK and CDR2 SYGVNS. The CDR3 extends over 15 amino acids. The DNA for the CDR3 is TGTGCCAGCAGTGAACTCGGGCAGATGAACACTGAAGCTTTCTTT. Amino acid sequence: CASSELGQMNTEAFF.

V gene TRBV11-3 combines with J gene TRBJ1-4; possibly TRBD1 for D (6 bases). The CDR3 sequence is 16 residues long. V was clipped by 2 bases and J by 4 bases, with 14 bases between them. The V gene's germline CDR1 is SGHNT and CDR2 YENEEA. The CDR3 sequence: CASSLPKGGDNEKLFF. In nucleotides, the CDR3 is TGTGCCAGCAGCTTACCGAAGGGGGGCGATAATGAAAAACTGTTTTTT. The whole variable domain, remainder taken from reference TRBV11-3 and TRBJ1-4, is EAGVVQSPRYKIIEKKQPVAFWCNPISGHNTLYWYLQNLGQGPELLIRYENEEAVDDSQLPKDRFSAERLKGVDSTLKIQPAELGDSAVYLCASSLPKGGDNEKLFFGSGTQLSVL.

The chain uses TRBV14 and TRBJ1-1; D remains ambiguous. The CDR3 contains 16 residues. CDR1 SGHDN and CDR2 FVKESK come from the germline V gene. V was clipped by 1 base and J by 1 base, with 13 bases between them. The CDR3 coding sequence is TGTGCCAGCAGCCAAGTAGTGCGGGCCCCGAACACTGAAGCTTTCTTT. This translates into CASSQVVRAPNTEAFF.

This rearrangement joins TRBV5-1 to TRBJ1-1; 9 nucleotides agree with TRBD1. Germline CDR1 SGHRS, CDR2 YFSETQ. J gave up 5 bases and V 9 bases, and 14 bases lay outside the gene matches. The CDR3 extends over 15 amino acids. The CDR3 DNA is TGCGCCATTAAGGCGGACAGGGGTCGATCGACTGAAGCTTTCTTT. It is translated as CAIKADRGRSTEAFF.